The 32 T cell receptor beta chains below come from one sample, sequenced in a study of blood T cells in healthy people across ages. Through a sample-barcoded 5' primer and a J-beta primer mix, a second PCR was run for roughly 6 to 11 cycles. TCRdb reanalysed the 5' RACE reads using MiXCR and keeps one entry per CDR3 protein. The repertoire holds roughly 2 million distinct CDR3 sequences, 40% to 55% seen once, with over 2% in the top ten. Sequenced: blood. The source of these receptors is a woman between 35 and 50 years old in good health.

Many counts were recorded for this clonotype. The junction does not match germline at one end; this may be a read error. The chain recombines TRBV5-1 with TRBJ2-7; tentative D call: TRBD1 (5 bases). In germline, CDR1 is SGHRS, CDR2 YFSETQ. The CDR3 spans 14 residues. The CDR3 sequence: CASSLRQSSYEQYF. CDR3 nucleotides: TGTGCCAGCAGTTTGAGACAGAGCTCCTACGAGCAGTACTTC. The full variable domain, its missing parts supplied by reference TRBV5-1 and TRBJ2-7, is KAGVTQTPRYLIKTRGQQVTLSCSPISGHRSVSWYQQTPGQGLQFLFEYFSETQRNKGNFPGRFSGRQFSNSRSEMNVSTLELGDSALYLCASSLRQSSYEQYFGPGTRLTVT.

V gene TRBV18 combines with J gene TRBJ1-6; D is ambiguous. The CDR3 runs 15 residues. The V and J ends lost 3 bases and 7 bases respectively, with 13 bases between them. The V gene's germline CDR1 is KGHSH and CDR2 LQKENI. The CDR3 bases are TGTGCCAGCTCACCGAGTGGACGAGGCAATTCACCCCTCCACTTT. This gives the protein CASSPSGRGNSPLHF.

The V and J genes are TRBV11-2 and TRBJ2-7, with D possibly matching TRBD1 (6 bases). CDR3 size: 15 residues. V was cut by 0 bases and J by 6 bases, with 15 bases left in between. Germline V gives CDR1 SGHAT, CDR2 FQNNGV. The CDR3 sequence is CASSLEGGYSGEQYF. The CDR3 coding sequence is TGTGCCAGCAGCTTAGAAGGGGGATATTCGGGCGAGCAGTACTTC.

In its sample, this clonotype was seen once. The J gene is TRBJ1-6, the V gene TRBV16; D is ambiguous. The CDR3 totals 12 residues. The ends were cut back, 0 bases at V and 14 bases at J, with 8 bases in the middle. Germline V gene data show CDR1 as KGHSY and CDR2 as FQNENV. The CDR3 spells CASSQSRETLHF. DNA of the CDR3: TGTGCCAGCAGCCAATCGCGGGAGACCCTCCACTTT.

The V and J genes are TRBV20-1 and TRBJ2-1, with TRBD2 matching over 10 bases. This CDR3 has 12 residues. Germline V gene sequence: CDR1 DFQATT, CDR2 SNEGSKA (reference sequence). With 2 bases clipped from V and 10 bases from J, the junction kept 2 bases outside the gene matches. CDR3 loop: CSARLTSGEQFF. The CDR3 coding sequence is TGCAGTGCTAGATTGACTAGCGGGGAGCAGTTCTTC.

The V call is TRBV6-6, the J call TRBJ1-6; 7 nucleotides agree with TRBD1. CDR1 is MNHNY and CDR2 is SVGAGI in the germline V gene (reference sequence). With 6 bases clipped from V and 4 bases from J, the junction kept 9 bases outside the gene matches. The CDR3 loop spans 16 amino acids. The CDR3 protein is CASSPTTGEYNSPLHF. The CDR3 DNA reads as TGTGCCAGCAGCCCTACAACAGGGGAATATAATTCACCCCTCCACTTT.

The J gene is TRBJ1-1, the V gene TRBV20-1; D remains ambiguous. Trimming shortened V by 0 bases and J by 2 bases, and 7 bases separated the two germline ends. This CDR3 has 13 residues. Germline V lookup: CDR1 DFQATT, CDR2 SNEGSKA (reference sequence). CDR3 region: CSAREYINTEAFF. DNA for the CDR3: TGCAGTGCTAGAGAGTATATAAACACTGAAGCTTTCTTT.

This chain uses TRBV20-1 with TRBJ2-5; perhaps TRBD1 as D (6 bases). The CDR3 loop spans 13 amino acids. Trimming took off 3 bases at V and 5 bases at J, with 13 bases between the two ends. Germline assignment: CDR1 DFQATT and CDR2 SNEGSKA (reference sequence). The CDR3 DNA sequence: TGCAGTGCTAGTCACAGGGCAGGGGAGACCCAGTACTTC. As protein: CSASHRAGETQYF.

J is TRBJ2-5 and V is TRBV20-1; 8 bases agree with TRBD2. CDR1 DFQATT and CDR2 SNEGSKA come from the germline V gene (reference sequence). The CDR3 spans 13 residues. V lost 3 bases and J lost 4; bases outside the gene matches: 4. The CDR3 nucleotides are TGCAGTGCTAGGATCAGCGGGGGAGAGACCCAGTACTTC. It is translated as CSARISGGETQYF.

This chain joins TRBV5-1 and TRBJ2-7; TRBD2 agrees at 10 bases. The J segment lost 1 base and the V segment lost 6 bases, leaving 7 bases of the junction unmatched. This CDR3 comprises 15 residues. The germline gives CDR1 SGHRS, CDR2 YFSETQ. The CDR3 bases are TGCGCCAGCAATAGCGGGAGGACCGTATCCTACGAGCAGTACTTC. This encodes CASNSGRTVSYEQYF.

CDR3 sequence: CASSYGRRGPPDTQYF. The CDR3 nucleotides are TGTGCCAGCAGTTATGGAAGGCGGGGGCCCCCAGATACGCAGTATTTT. The chain recombines TRBV6-2 or TRBV6-3 with TRBJ2-3; a weak D match, TRBD2 (7 bases). The germline V gene has CDR1 MNHEY and CDR2 SVGEGT. The CDR3 has 16 residues. Trimming took 3 bases from V and 4 from J, leaving 17 bases between them.

In this sample, this clonotype turned up a few times. J is TRBJ2-5 and V is TRBV2, with D unresolved. Trimming took off 5 bases at V and 3 bases at J, with 10 bases between the two ends. The CDR3 contains 13 residues. Germline V lookup: CDR1 SNHLY, CDR2 FYNNEI. Written as DNA, the CDR3 is TGTGCCAGCAGTAAGTGGCGGAAAGAGACCCAGTACTTC. It is translated as CASSKWRKETQYF.

The genes are TRBV7-9 and TRBJ2-3; 7 bases line up with TRBD1. The CDR3 extends over 17 amino acids. CDR1 is SEHNR and CDR2 is FQNEAQ in the germline V gene (reference sequence). The ends lost 4 bases at V and 3 bases at J; junction bases unmatched: 13. The CDR3 reads CASSSLNRGFGTDTQYF. The CDR3 DNA reads TGTGCCAGCAGCTCCCTTAACAGGGGATTCGGGACAGATACGCAGTATTTT.

The chain links TRBV20-1 to TRBJ2-4; D is tentatively TRBD1 or TRBD2 (5 bases each). The better agreement between TRBJ2-7 and the DNA end casts doubt on the J call. Looked up from germline, CDR1 is DFQATT and CDR2 is SNEGSKA (reference sequence). CDR3 length: 14 amino acids. The CDR3 region is CSAPGTGRAYEQYF. The DNA for the CDR3 is TGCAGTGCTCCTGGGACGGGGCGCGCCTACGAGCAGTACTTC.

This clonotype was observed a few times. J is TRBJ2-1 and V is TRBV7-2, with 7 bases matching TRBD2. The CDR3 has 16 amino acids. With 2 bases clipped from V and 2 bases from J, the junction kept 6 bases outside the gene matches. Germline values: CDR1 SGHTA, CDR2 FQGNSA. The CDR3 region has the DNA TGTGCCAGCAGCTTATCGGCTAGCGGAACCTACAATGAGCAGTTCTTC. Its translation: CASSLSASGTYNEQFF.

The chain is built from TRBV7-9 and TRBJ1-1, with D possibly matching TRBD1 (5 bases). V was pared by 7 bases and J by 0 bases, with 12 bases between. This CDR3 is built from 14 residues. The germline V gene encodes CDR1 SEHNR and CDR2 FQNEAQ (reference sequence). CDR3 loop: CASNLGQMNTEAFF. The CDR3, as DNA: TGTGCCAGCAACTTGGGGCAGATGAACACTGAAGCTTTCTTT.

The V call is TRBV24-1, the J call TRBJ2-1; D uncertain. The ends were cut back, 7 bases at V and 7 bases at J, with 13 bases in the middle. CDR1 KGHDR and CDR2 SFDVKD come from the germline V gene. CDR3 size: 13 residues. The CDR3 region has the DNA TGTGCCACCAGCCTTATGGGTTGGAATGAGCAGTTCTTC. Its translation: CATSLMGWNEQFF.

The rearrangement uses TRBV20-1 and TRBJ2-7; 7 bases line up with TRBD1. Losses at the gene ends were 5 bases for V and 4 bases for J; bases not matched to a gene: 8. Germline CDR1 is DFQATT and CDR2 is SNEGSKA (reference sequence). This CDR3 spans 13 amino acids. The CDR3 sequence: CSAATGTAYEQYF. DNA for the CDR3: TGCAGTGCTGCGACCGGGACAGCATACGAGCAGTACTTC.

The chain is built from TRBV19 and TRBJ2-5, with TRBD1 identical over 9 bases. The J call may be incorrect, as the DNA end agrees better with TRBJ2-7. The germline V gene encodes CDR1 LNHDA and CDR2 SQIVND (reference sequence). The CDR3 has 15 amino acids. CDR3 residues: CASSLTGGGSHEQYF. The DNA for the CDR3 is TGTGCCAGTAGTCTTACAGGGGGCGGATCTCACGAGCAGTACTTC.

The CDR3, as DNA: TGTGCCAGCAGCAAAGCGGGGGGGGGAGAGACCCAGTACTTC. Its protein product is CASSKAGGGETQYF. The rearrangement joins TRBV7-8 to TRBJ2-5, with TRBD2 identical over 10 bases. Germline trimming cut 5 bases from V and 4 bases from J; bases unmatched to any gene: 4. Germline V gene data show CDR1 as SGHVS and CDR2 as FQNEAQ. CDR3 length: 14 residues.

This clonotype was counted a few times. The chain links TRBV7-9 to TRBJ2-5; TRBD2 aligns across 8 bases. CDR1 is SEHNR, CDR2 FQNEAQ, per germline (reference sequence). The CDR3 has 15 amino acids. The ends lost 2 bases at V and 4 bases at J; junction bases unmatched: 6. The CDR3 DNA sequence: TGTGCCAGCAGCTTAAACCCGGGGGGGGCAGAGACCCAGTACTTC. Protein: CASSLNPGGAETQYF.

This clonotype was seen a few times. The chain joins TRBV5-1 to TRBJ2-5, with 9 bases identical to TRBD2. Trimming cost V 2 bases and J 1 base; bases outside gene matches: 6. CDR3 length: 16 residues. Germline CDR1 and CDR2: SGHRS and YFSETQ. The CDR3 spells CASSFGQRGAQETQYF. CDR3 coding DNA: TGCGCCAGCAGCTTTGGCCAGCGGGGGGCCCAAGAGACCCAGTACTTC.

This chain links TRBV9 with TRBJ2-5, with D perhaps matching TRBD1 or TRBD2 (6 bases each). Germline V gene sequence: CDR1 SGDLS, CDR2 YYNGEE. V dropped 0 bases and J dropped 1 base, with 13 bases sitting between them. This CDR3 has 16 residues. CDR3 in amino acids: CASSVEGGSLQETQYF. CDR3 in DNA: TGTGCCAGCAGCGTAGAGGGGGGCTCCCTCCAAGAGACCCAGTACTTC.

In the case of this clonotype: The junction departs from germline at one end; a sequencing error may be responsible. The chain couples TRBV6-2 or TRBV6-3 to TRBJ2-1, with TRBD1 as a possible D gene (6 bases). This CDR3 region has 15 residues. CDR1 is MNHEY, CDR2 SVGEGT, per germline. This chain's CDR3 is CASSYREWGNNEQFF. The CDR3 DNA reads as TGTGCCAGTAGTTACAGGGAATGGGGGAATAATGAGCAGTTCTTC.

The chain links TRBV18 to TRBJ2-5; D is unresolved. Matching the DNA end better, TRBJ2-7 makes the J call doubtful. Germline V CDR1 and CDR2: KGHSH, LQKENI. The CDR3 length is 14 residues. The CDR3, as DNA: TGTGCCAGCTCACCACCTTCTCGGGCGCTCGAGCAGTACTTC. This gives the protein CASSPPSRALEQYF.

This chain connects TRBV7-2 to TRBJ2-3; D gene unclear. Germline assignment: CDR1 SGHTA and CDR2 FQGNSA. Trimming removed 6 bases from V and 5 bases from J, with 15 bases in between. The CDR3 is made up of 14 amino acids. The CDR3 nucleotides read TGTGCCAGCAGTCCCCCATGGACCCAAGATACGCAGTATTTT. Translation gives CASSPPWTQDTQYF.

This clonotype was seen a handful of times. The chain combines TRBV29-1 with TRBJ1-2; tentative D call: TRBD1 (6 bases). CDR3 size: 14 residues. Per the germline V gene, CDR1 is SQVTM and CDR2 is ANQGSEA. Trimming removed 3 bases from V and 7 bases from J, with 18 bases in between. CDR3 protein: CSVEKGGRIGGYTF. As DNA, the CDR3 is TGCAGCGTTGAGAAGGGGGGGAGGATAGGTGGCTACACCTTC.

The chain combines TRBV10-3 with TRBJ1-1, with D unresolved. CDR1 and CDR2 (germline): ENHRY, SYGVKD. V was shortened by 6 bases and J by 0 bases, with 11 bases between the two germline ends. This CDR3 is built from 14 residues. CDR3 protein: CAISDPLMNTEAFF. The CDR3 DNA sequence: TGTGCCATCAGCGATCCCCTAATGAACACTGAAGCTTTCTTT.

The rearrangement links TRBV13 to TRBJ1-6; D gene unclear. V lost 5 bases and J 3 bases, leaving 8 bases between the germline ends. This CDR3 spans 14 amino acids. The V gene's germline CDR1 is PRHDT and CDR2 FYEKMQ (reference sequence). CDR3 sequence: CASSAAVYNSPLHF. The CDR3 nucleotides are TGTGCCAGCAGCGCAGCGGTCTATAATTCACCCCTCCACTTT.

In nucleotides, the CDR3 is TGTGCCAGCAGGACTAGGGGGGGATTAGAGACCCAGTACTTC. Protein: CASRTRGGLETQYF. The V gene is TRBV27, the J gene TRBJ2-7, with a weak D call TRBD2 (7 bases). The closer fit of TRBJ2-5 to the DNA end suggests the J call may be wrong. CDR3 length: 14 amino acids. The V gene's germline CDR1 is MNHEY and CDR2 SMNVEV (reference sequence).

This chain uses TRBV4-2 with TRBJ2-3; TRBD2 aligns across 12 bases. CDR1 and CDR2 from the germline V gene are LGHNA and YNFKEQ. Unmatched junction bases numbered 8, after V lost 1 base and J lost 0 bases. This CDR3 spans 19 amino acids. CDR3 sequence (DNA): TGTGCCAGCAGCCAAGTAGGTCTAGCGGGGGGGACTAGCACAGATACGCAGTATTTT. It is translated as CASSQVGLAGGTSTDTQYF.

This clonotype was seen a few times. This chain connects TRBV15 to TRBJ2-1; 10 bases are a match to TRBD2. The ends lost 6 bases at V and 3 bases at J; junction bases unmatched: 5. Germline V lookup: CDR1 LNHNV, CDR2 YYDKDF (reference sequence). The CDR3 totals 15 residues. The CDR3 bases are TGTGCCACCAGAGCGACTAGCGGGCACTACAATGAGCAGTTCTTC. Its protein product is CATRATSGHYNEQFF.